This T cell receptor (beta chain) was identified during a study of T cell repertoires in cytomegalovirus infection. The wider study: The study used recently identified HLA-C-restricted and well-studied HLA-B-restricted CMV epitopes. Public TCR beta signatures indicated both CMV infection and matching HLA type.

Points from the study as a whole: Across the ex vivo response, the dominant clonotypes were HLA-C-restricted CMV-specific TCR beta clonotypes. The cumulative frequency of public TCR beta families distinguished individuals who carried CMV together with the relevant HLA.

About this clonotype itself: The antigen is not known.

TCRdb processed the reads anew with MiXCR; each CDR3 protein has one entry. The data show some 590,000 distinct CDR3 sequences, around two fifths seen once. The sample was cultured PBMCs, taken from culture after CMV antigen stimulation. The clonotype comes from a human donor in good health (CMV status not recorded). Some clones in this sample may be carry-over from other donors' samples.

The CDR3 protein is CASSEDFGGSLRLGELFF. CDR3 DNA sequence: TGTGCCAGCAGTGAAGATTTTGGTGGCTCACTCCGACTTGGGGAGCTGTTTTTT. This chain joins TRBV25-1 and TRBJ2-2; D is unresolved. The germline V gene encodes CDR1 MGHDK and CDR2 SYGVNS. V shed 2 bases and J shed 8 bases, with 24 bases lying between them. The CDR3 length is 18 residues.